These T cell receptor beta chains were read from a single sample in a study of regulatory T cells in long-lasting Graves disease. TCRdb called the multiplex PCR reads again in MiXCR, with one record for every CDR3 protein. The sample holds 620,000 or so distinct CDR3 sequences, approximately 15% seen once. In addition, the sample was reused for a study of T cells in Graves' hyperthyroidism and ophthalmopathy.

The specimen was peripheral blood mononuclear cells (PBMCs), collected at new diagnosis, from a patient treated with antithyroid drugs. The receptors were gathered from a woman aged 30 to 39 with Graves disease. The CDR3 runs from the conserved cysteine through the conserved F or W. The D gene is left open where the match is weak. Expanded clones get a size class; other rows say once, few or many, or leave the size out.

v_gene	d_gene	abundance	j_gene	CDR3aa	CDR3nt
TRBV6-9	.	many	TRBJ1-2	CASSYIDRTRFFGYTF	TGTGCCAGCAGTTACATCGACAGGACCAGGTTCTTTGGCTACACCTTC
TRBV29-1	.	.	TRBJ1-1	CSAITGPNTEAFF	TGCAGCGCGATTACAGGTCCGAACACTGAAGCTTTCTTT
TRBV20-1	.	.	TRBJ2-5	CSARGSLAQGKETQYF	TGCAGTGCTAGGGGGTCTCTAGCTCAGGGAAAAGAGACCCAGTACTTC
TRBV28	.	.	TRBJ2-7	CASRDGRLALYEQYF	TGTGCCAGCAGGGATGGAAGGCTCGCCCTTTACGAGCAGTACTTC
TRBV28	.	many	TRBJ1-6	CASRGVSSYNSPLHF	TGTGCCAGCAGGGGGGTGAGCTCCTATAATTCACCCCTCCACTTT
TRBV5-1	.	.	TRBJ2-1	CASSLEPQLNNEQFF	TGCGCCAGCAGCTTGGAACCCCAACTAAACAATGAGCAGTTCTTC
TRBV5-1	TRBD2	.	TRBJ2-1	CASSLEASGRAVMNEQFF	TGCGCCAGCAGCTTGGAGGCTAGCGGGAGGGCCGTTATGAATGAGCAGTTCTTC
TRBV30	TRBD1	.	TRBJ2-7	CAWSRDSSYEQYF	TGTGCCTGGAGTAGGGACAGCTCCTACGAGCAGTACTTC
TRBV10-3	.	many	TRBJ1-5	CAISGGGGYQPQHF	TGTGCCATCAGTGGAGGCGGAGGATATCAGCCCCAGCATTTT
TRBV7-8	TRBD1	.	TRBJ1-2	CASSYNRGNYGYTF	TGTGCCAGCAGCTACAACAGGGGGAACTATGGCTACACCTTC
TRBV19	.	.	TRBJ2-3	CASSPGRPVTDTQYF	TGTGCCAGTAGTCCTGGCCGGCCAGTGACAGATACGCAGTATTTT
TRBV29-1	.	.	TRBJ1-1	CSVEDSAHGTGRNTEAFF	TGCAGCGTTGAAGATTCGGCCCACGGGACGGGCAGGAACACTGAAGCTTTCTTT
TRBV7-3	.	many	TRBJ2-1	CASSLGPMELYNEQFF	TGTGCCAGCAGCTTAGGACCCATGGAGCTTTACAATGAGCAGTTCTTC
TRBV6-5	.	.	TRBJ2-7	CASSYGDSSYEQYF	TGTGCCAGCAGTTATGGGGACTCCTCCTACGAGCAGTACTTC
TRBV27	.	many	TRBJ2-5	CASSNPPFETQYF	TGTGCCAGCAGTAACCCCCCCTTTGAGACCCAGTACTTC
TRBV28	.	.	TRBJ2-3	CASSGPSRRTDTQYF	TGTGCCAGCAGTGGCCCTAGCAGACGCACAGATACGCAGTATTTT
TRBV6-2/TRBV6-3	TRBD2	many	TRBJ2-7	CASSSTLLAGGYEQYF	TGTGCCAGCAGCTCGACCCTTCTAGCGGGTGGCTACGAGCAGTACTTC
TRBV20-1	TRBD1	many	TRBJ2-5	CSARNRQGAQETQYF	TGCAGTGCTAGAAATCGCCAGGGGGCGCAAGAGACCCAGTACTTC
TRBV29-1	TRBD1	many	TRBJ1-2	CSAAPDRGDGYTF	TGCAGCGCCGCACCGGACAGGGGGGACGGCTACACCTTC
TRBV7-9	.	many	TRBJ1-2	CASSNPWTEANYGYTF	TGTGCCAGCAGCAACCCCTGGACCGAAGCTAACTATGGCTACACCTTC
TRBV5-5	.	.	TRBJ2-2	CASSPQIQTQSNTGELFF	TGTGCCAGCAGCCCGCAGATACAGACACAGTCGAACACCGGGGAGCTGTTTTTT
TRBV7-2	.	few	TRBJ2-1	CASSLAYRGEQFF	TGTGCCAGCAGCTTGGCCTATCGGGGTGAGCAGTTCTTC
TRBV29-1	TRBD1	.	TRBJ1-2	CSVRGQGASHTF	TGCAGCGTCCGGGGACAGGGGGCCTCTCACACCTTC
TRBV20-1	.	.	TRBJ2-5	CSARGIKGHQETQYF	TGCAGTGCTAGGGGGATAAAAGGACACCAAGAGACCCAGTACTTC
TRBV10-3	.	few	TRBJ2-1	CAIKNGGSYNEQFF	TGTGCCATCAAGAACGGGGGCTCCTACAATGAGCAGTTCTTC